The following is a T cell receptor (beta chain) sequence with its context. Recruits, aged roughly 18 to 90 years, lived in 25 or so US areas. Participant-given clinical history determined each cohort assignment. Original handling: Researchers report that nucleated cell counts were estimated from reference gene primer amplification. Data came from immunoSEQ multiplex PCR; TCRdb stores just in-frame clones and leaves some out. From that table come the V and J calls and clone size; the DNA was used to work out D and trimming. The sample includes 200,000 to 250,000 clones, 80% to 90% of them seen just once. This entry comes from a study of blood T cell repertoires in COVID-19. Study at large: The United States, Italy and Spain were the sources of the acute and convalescent COVID-19 samples.

V lost 2 bases and J lost 1; bases outside the gene matches: 6. The CDR3 totals 15 residues. Germline assignment: CDR1 SGHRS and CDR2 YFSETQ. Material for sequencing was PBMCs or T cells enriched from blood (not recorded which). This TCR came from a man in his forties who had recovered from COVID-19. The chain employs TRBV5-1 and TRBJ2-7; 7 nucleotides agree with TRBD1. As DNA, the CDR3 is TGCGCCAGCAGCTTAGGACAGGAGGTATCCTACGAGCAGTACTTC. Encoded protein: CASSLGQEVSYEQYF. Full variable domain (rest looked up from reference TRBV5-1 and TRBJ2-7): KAGVTQTPRYLIKTRGQQVTLSCSPISGHRSVSWYQQTPGQGLQFLFEYFSETQRNKGNFPGRFSGRQFSNSRSEMNVSTLELGDSALYLCASSLGQEVSYEQYFGPGTRLTVT.